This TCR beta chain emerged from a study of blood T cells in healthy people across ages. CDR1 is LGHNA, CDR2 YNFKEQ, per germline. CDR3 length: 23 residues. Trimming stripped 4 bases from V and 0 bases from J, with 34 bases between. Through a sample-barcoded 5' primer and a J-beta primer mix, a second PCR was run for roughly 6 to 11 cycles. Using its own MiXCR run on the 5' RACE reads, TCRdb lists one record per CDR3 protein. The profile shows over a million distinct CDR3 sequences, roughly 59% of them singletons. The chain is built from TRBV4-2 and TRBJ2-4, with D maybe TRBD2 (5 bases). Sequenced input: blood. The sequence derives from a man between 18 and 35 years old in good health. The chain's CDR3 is CASSRATQPGNYQFKLAKNIQYF. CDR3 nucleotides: TGTGCCAGCAGCCGTGCCACTCAACCCGGGAACTATCAATTTAAACTAGCCAAAAACATTCAGTACTTC.